What follows is one TCR beta chain and its context. This specimen belongs to a study of blood T cell repertoires in COVID-19. Whole-study context: The United States, Italy and Spain provided the acute and convalescent COVID-19 samples. Sources were T cells, B-cell-depleted T cells, or PBMCs; the material itself was cDNA or gDNA.

The CDR3 has 14 residues. Germline CDR1 is SNHLY and CDR2 is FYNNEI. V lost 6 bases, J lost 0 bases, and 11 bases lay in between. In the source study's methods: The authors estimated nucleated cell counts from reference gene primer amplification. The table came from immunoSEQ multiplex PCR; TCRdb's copy has only in-frame clones and leaves some out. That table supplies the V and J calls and clone size; D and trimming were determined from the DNA. The table records approximately 300,000 clones, approximately 90% of them present only once. The J gene is TRBJ2-5, the V gene TRBV2; the D gene is possibly TRBD1 (6 bases). Source material: peripheral blood. The TCR sequence derives from a man aged 40-49 years with acute or convalescent COVID-19. CDR3 residues: CASSYGTNQETQYF. The CDR3 region has the DNA TGTGCCAGCAGCTACGGGACAAACCAAGAGACCCAGTACTTC.